One sample yielded the 19 T cell receptor beta chains listed below, sequenced in a study of cytomegalovirus exposure and HLA in healthy donors. PCR primers comprised 60 Vbeta and 13 Jbeta primers. Sequencing used immunoSEQ multiplex PCR; TCRdb keeps in-frame clones, though not all of them. The table lists 90,000 to 100,000 clones, roughly three quarters of them singletons, with roughly 0.71% in the top ten. Input material: PBMCs. The receptors derive from a woman aged 55 to 70 in good health and CMV-seronegative.

The CDR3 is CATSRDGTSVQETQYF. The CDR3 nucleotides are TGTGCCACCAGCAGAGATGGGACTAGCGTACAAGAGACCCAGTACTTC. V is TRBV15 and J is TRBJ2-5; 10 bases are shared with TRBD2. Germline lookup yields CDR1 LNHNV and CDR2 YYDKDF (reference sequence). The CDR3 runs 16 residues. Trimming removed 0 bases from V and 2 bases from J; junction bases left unmatched: 3.

This chain links TRBV27 with TRBJ1-1; D unclear. Trimming cost V 6 bases and J 3 bases, with 11 bases left between them. Germline V CDR1 and CDR2: MNHEY, SMNVEV (reference sequence). The CDR3 loop spans 13 amino acids. CDR3 in amino acids: CASSPRSDTEAFF. The CDR3 bases are TGTGCCAGCAGCCCGCGGTCGGACACTGAAGCTTTCTTT.

This clone was observed a handful of times. V is TRBV5-1 and J is TRBJ1-5; 7 bases align to TRBD1. J was trimmed by 2 bases and V by 0 bases; bases with no gene match: 2. This CDR3 contains 15 residues. CDR1 and CDR2 (germline): SGHRS, YFSETQ. The CDR3 protein is CASSLAGGGNQPQHF. In DNA form, the CDR3 reads TGCGCCAGCAGCTTGGCAGGGGGAGGCAATCAGCCCCAGCATTTT.

This clone was observed a few times. The rearrangement uses TRBV6-5 and TRBJ1-2; 8 nucleotides line up with TRBD1. Germline V gene sequence: CDR1 MNHEY, CDR2 SVGAGI. The CDR3 totals 12 residues. Trimming cost V 10 bases and J 8 bases; bases outside gene matches: 9. The CDR3 DNA sequence: TGTGCCACCCCCGGACAGGGAGGAGGCTACACCTTC. Translation: CATPGQGGGYTF.

This chain uses TRBV7-6 with TRBJ2-3; D is undetermined. The CDR3 has 14 amino acids. Germline-derived CDR1 and CDR2 are SGHVS and FNYEAQ. The germline V and J ends were trimmed by 1 base and 2 bases, with 7 bases remaining between them. CDR3 protein: CASSLGGYTDTQYF. DNA of the CDR3: TGTGCCAGCAGCTTAGGAGGATACACAGATACGCAGTATTTT.

This clone showed up just once. This chain connects TRBV4-3 to TRBJ2-1, with unresolved D. Trimming took 0 bases from V and 8 from J, leaving 14 bases between them. Germline values: CDR1 LGHNA, CDR2 YSLEER. The CDR3 length is 15 residues. CDR3 region: CASSQDRIYGDEQFF. The CDR3, as DNA: TGCGCCAGCAGCCAAGACAGGATTTATGGCGATGAGCAGTTCTTC.

The chain couples TRBV5-1 to TRBJ2-7; 11 nucleotides align to TRBD2. Trimming at V came to 5 bases and at J to 3 bases, leaving 10 bases not matched to a gene. There are 16 residues in the CDR3. Germline-derived CDR1 and CDR2 are SGHRS and YFSETQ. CDR3 residues: CASSYNSGRAVYEQYF. The CDR3 DNA reads TGCGCCAGCAGTTATAATAGCGGGAGGGCCGTCTACGAGCAGTACTTC. Full variable domain (rest looked up from reference TRBV5-1 and TRBJ2-7): KAGVTQTPRYLIKTRGQQVTLSCSPISGHRSVSWYQQTPGQGLQFLFEYFSETQRNKGNFPGRFSGRQFSNSRSEMNVSTLELGDSALYLCASSYNSGRAVYEQYFGPGTRLTVT.

The chain couples TRBV7-2 to TRBJ2-3, with 10 nucleotides matching TRBD1. The CDR3 is 14 amino acids. V was pared by 5 bases and J by 5 bases, with 4 bases of the junction left unmatched. Looked up from germline, CDR1 is SGHTA and CDR2 is FQGNSA. The CDR3 DNA reads as TGTGCCAGCAGCCTTGACAGGGGGCGAGATACGCAGTATTTT. This translates into CASSLDRGRDTQYF. Complete variable domain (other parts from reference TRBV7-2 and TRBJ2-3): GAGVSQSPSNKVTEKGKDVELRCDPISGHTALYWYRQSLGQGLEFLIYFQGNSAPDKSGLPSDRFSAERTGGSVSTLTIQRTQQEDSAVYLCASSLDRGRDTQYFGPGTRLTVL.

The CDR3 bases are TGTGCCAGCTCACCGGGCAGGGCCTCGAACACTGAAGCTTTCTTT. Amino acids: CASSPGRASNTEAFF. V gene TRBV18 combines with J gene TRBJ1-1; D may be TRBD1 (5 bases). The CDR3 is 15 residues long. CDR1 and CDR2 from the germline V gene are KGHSH and LQKENI. V dropped 3 bases and J dropped 1 base, with 12 bases sitting between them. Complete variable domain (other parts from reference TRBV18 and TRBJ1-1): NAGVMQNPRHLVRRRGQEARLRCSPMKGHSHVYWYRQLPEEGLKFMVYLQKENIIDESGMPKERFSAEFPKEGPSILRIQQVVRGDSAAYFCASSPGRASNTEAFFGQGTRLTVV.

This chain connects TRBV27 to TRBJ1-2; 7 bases agree with TRBD1. J lost 4 bases, V lost 4 bases, and 6 bases had no gene match. The germline V gene encodes CDR1 MNHEY and CDR2 SMNVEV (reference sequence). The CDR3 consists of 14 residues. As DNA, the CDR3 is TGTGCCAGCAGTTCTGACAGGGTTGGCTATGGCTACACCTTC. It codes for CASSSDRVGYGYTF.

This chain links TRBV5-6 with TRBJ1-2; 9 positions agree with TRBD1. This CDR3 spans 15 amino acids. V lost 3 bases and J lost 4; bases outside the gene matches: 7. CDR1 and CDR2 from the germline V gene are SGHDT and YYEEEE. The CDR3 coding sequence is TGTGCCAGCAGCTCCCCGGGACAGGGAATCTATGGCTACACCTTC. Protein: CASSSPGQGIYGYTF.

The chain links TRBV7-9 to TRBJ2-7; TRBD1 agrees at 7 bases. Trimming cost V 8 bases and J 0 bases; bases outside gene matches: 7. Germline V lookup: CDR1 SEHNR, CDR2 FQNEAQ (reference sequence). This CDR3 comprises 14 residues. DNA for the CDR3: TGTGCCAGCCGGAGGACAGGCAGCTCCTACGAGCAGTACTTC. Translation: CASRRTGSSYEQYF.

This sequence joins TRBV5-4 and TRBJ2-1; D possibly corresponds to TRBD1 (5 bases). The CDR3 sequence is 15 residues long. Germline V gives CDR1 SGHNT, CDR2 YYREEE (reference sequence). Trimming left V 0 bases short and J 6 bases short, with 13 bases between. Here the CDR3 reads CASSLVSGPANEQFF. CDR3 nucleotides: TGTGCCAGCAGCTTGGTATCAGGGCCGGCCAATGAGCAGTTCTTC. The complete variable domain, with remaining parts taken from reference TRBV5-4 and TRBJ2-1, reads ETGVTQSPTHLIKTRGQQVTLRCSSQSGHNTVSWYQQALGQGPQFIFQYYREEENGRGNFPPRFSGLQFPNYSSELNVNALELDDSALYLCASSLVSGPANEQFFGPGTRLTVL.

The table lists this clone with a few counts. The chain carries TRBV7-4 and TRBJ2-5; 8 positions match TRBD1. Per the germline V gene, CDR1 is SGHVT and CDR2 is SQSDAQ. V dropped 4 bases and J dropped 2; count of bases not matched to a gene: 3. The length of the CDR3 is 14 residues. Here the CDR3 DNA reads TGTGCCAGCAGCTCCTGGACAGGGCAAGAGACCCAGTACTTC. Translation gives CASSSWTGQETQYF.

This chain connects TRBV2 to TRBJ1-1; no definite D call. Germline V gene sequence: CDR1 SNHLY, CDR2 FYNNEI. The CDR3 loop spans 15 amino acids. V dropped 6 bases and J dropped 4 bases, with 18 bases sitting between them. The CDR3 DNA reads as TGTGCCAGCAGGACGACGAGGCAGACCTCCACTGAAGCTTTCTTT. Protein: CASRTTRQTSTEAFF.

This clone was seen a single time. This chain connects TRBV9 to TRBJ2-7; a weak D match, TRBD2 (6 bases). Trimming stripped 3 bases from V and 2 bases from J, with 12 bases between. Germline V gene data show CDR1 as SGDLS and CDR2 as YYNGEE. CDR3 length equals 14 residues. The chain's CDR3 is CASSASVGTYEQYF. Written as DNA, the CDR3 is TGTGCCAGCAGCGCTAGCGTGGGGACCTACGAGCAGTACTTC. The entire variable domain, with the rest obtained from reference TRBV9 and TRBJ2-7, is as follows: DSGVTQTPKHLITATGQRVTLRCSPRSGDLSVYWYQQSLDQGLQFLIQYYNGEERAKGNILERFSAQQFPDLHSELNLSSLELGDSALYFCASSASVGTYEQYFGPGTRLTVT.

This chain uses TRBV5-4 with TRBJ1-2; 7 positions agree with TRBD1. V lost 3 bases, J lost 5 bases, and 4 bases stayed unmatched. This CDR3 spans 13 amino acids. Germline loops: CDR1 SGHNT, CDR2 YYREEE (reference sequence). The CDR3 loop reads CASSSTGRYGYTF. CDR3 DNA: TGTGCCAGCAGCTCGACAGGGAGGTATGGCTACACCTTC.

This clone turned up a few times. The chain couples TRBV9 to TRBJ2-1, with D tentatively TRBD2 (5 bases). Germline CDR1 is SGDLS and CDR2 is YYNGEE. Trimming removed 4 bases from V and 9 bases from J, with 11 bases in between. The CDR3 consists of 12 residues. CDR3 nucleotide sequence: TGTGCCAGCAGCTCTGGGGAGCGTGAGCAGTTCTTC. It encodes CASSSGEREQFF.

Here the CDR3 DNA reads TGCAGCGTTGAAGGGGGAGGGCCCTATGGCTACACCTTC. It translates to CSVEGGGPYGYTF. The V call is TRBV29-1, the J call TRBJ1-2; D not resolved. Germline values: CDR1 SQVTM, CDR2 ANQGSEA. The CDR3 has 13 amino acids. Trimming shortened V by 1 base and J by 4 bases, and 10 bases separated the two germline ends.